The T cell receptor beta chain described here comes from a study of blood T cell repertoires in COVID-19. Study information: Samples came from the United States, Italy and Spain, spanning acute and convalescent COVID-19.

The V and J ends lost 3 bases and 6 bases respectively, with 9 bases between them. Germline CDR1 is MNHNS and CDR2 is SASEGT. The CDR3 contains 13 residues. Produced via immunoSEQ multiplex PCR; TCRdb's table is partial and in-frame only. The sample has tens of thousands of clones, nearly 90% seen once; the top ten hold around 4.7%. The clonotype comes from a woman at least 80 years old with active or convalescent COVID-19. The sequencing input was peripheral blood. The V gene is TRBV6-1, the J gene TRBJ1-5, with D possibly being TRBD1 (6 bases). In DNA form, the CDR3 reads TGTGCCAGCAGTGAGAGGGGGACTCAGCCCCAGCATTTT. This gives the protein CASSERGTQPQHF.